This TCR beta chain is drawn from a study of human T cells and chemical hapten exposure. Findings of the study overall: Large CDR3 similarity clusters arose significantly more often from expanded TCRs than from controls.

Time point meaning: patch test 2, 6 weeks after DPC sensitization. Documented treatment: therapeutic diphenylcyclopropenone sensitization with weekly scalp DPC. Alopecia patients between 18 and 70 years old and suitable for DPC were used as donors. Total RNA extraction was carried out from unfractionated whole blood. This clonotype was seen repeatedly, ten times or more. Its antigen remains unknown. Each CDR3 protein is one row after TCRdb ran MiXCR on the RACE reads. The table lists 96,000 or so distinct CDR3 sequences, 7% to 10% of them singletons, with just over 2% in the top ten. Germline V lookup: CDR1 MNHEY, CDR2 SVGEGT. V was cut by 9 bases and J by 5 bases, with 19 bases left in between. The CDR3 totals 14 residues.

This specimen consisted of whole blood, obtained in connection with sensitization to the hapten diphenylcyclopropenone (DPC). The chain carries TRBV6-2 or TRBV6-3 and TRBJ1-2, with a tentative D call TRBD1 (6 bases). The source is a woman aged 40-49 years with alopecia areata. Some clones in this sample may be carry-over from other donors' samples. This CDR3 reads CASTGTQHRYGYTF. The CDR3 DNA follows: TGTGCCAGTACCGGGACACAGCATCGATATGGCTACACCTTC.